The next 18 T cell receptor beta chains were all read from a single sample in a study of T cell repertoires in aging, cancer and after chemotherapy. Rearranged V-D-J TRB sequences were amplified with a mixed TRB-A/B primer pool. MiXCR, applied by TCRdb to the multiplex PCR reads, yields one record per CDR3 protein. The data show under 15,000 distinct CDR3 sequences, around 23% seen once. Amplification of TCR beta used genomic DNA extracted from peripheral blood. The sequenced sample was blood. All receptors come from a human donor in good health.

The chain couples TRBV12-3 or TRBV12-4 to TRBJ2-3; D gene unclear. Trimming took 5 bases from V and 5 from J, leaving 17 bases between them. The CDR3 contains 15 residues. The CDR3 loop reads CASSAERRWGDTQYF. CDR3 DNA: TGTGCCAGCAGTGCCGAGAGACGCTGGGGAGATACGCAGTATTTT.

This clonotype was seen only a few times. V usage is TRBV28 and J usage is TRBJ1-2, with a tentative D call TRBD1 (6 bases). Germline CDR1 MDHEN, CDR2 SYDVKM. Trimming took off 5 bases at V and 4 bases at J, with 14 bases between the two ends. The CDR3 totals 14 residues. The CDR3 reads CASSLDSYRYGYTF. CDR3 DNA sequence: TGTGCCAGCAGTCTGGACAGTTACCGCTATGGCTACACCTTC.

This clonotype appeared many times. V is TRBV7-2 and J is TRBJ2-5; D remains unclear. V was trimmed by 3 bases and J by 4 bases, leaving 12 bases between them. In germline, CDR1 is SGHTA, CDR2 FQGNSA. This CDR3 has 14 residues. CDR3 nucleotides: TGTGCCAGCAGCTTTCAAGTGGGCCCAGAGACCCAGTACTTC. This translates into CASSFQVGPETQYF.

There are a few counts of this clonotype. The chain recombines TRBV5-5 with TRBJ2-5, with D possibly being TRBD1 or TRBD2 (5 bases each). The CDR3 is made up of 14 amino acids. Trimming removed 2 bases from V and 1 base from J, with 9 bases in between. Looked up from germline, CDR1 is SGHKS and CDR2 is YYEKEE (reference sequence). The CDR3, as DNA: TGTGCCAGCAGCTTCCCAGGGACCCAAGAGACCCAGTACTTC. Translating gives CASSFPGTQETQYF. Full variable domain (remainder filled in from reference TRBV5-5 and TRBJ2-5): DAGVTQSPTHLIKTRGQQVTLRCSPISGHKSVSWYQQVLGQGPQFIFQYYEKEERGRGNFPDRFSARQFPNYSSELNVNALLLGDSALYLCASSFPGTQETQYFGPGTRLLVL.

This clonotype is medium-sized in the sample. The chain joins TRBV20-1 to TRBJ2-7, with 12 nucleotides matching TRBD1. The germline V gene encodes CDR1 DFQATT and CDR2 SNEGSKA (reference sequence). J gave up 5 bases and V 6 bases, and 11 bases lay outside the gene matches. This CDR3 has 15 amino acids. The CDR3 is CSARDRDRGPDEQYF. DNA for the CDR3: TGCAGTGCCCGAGACCGGGACAGGGGGCCTGACGAGCAGTACTTC.

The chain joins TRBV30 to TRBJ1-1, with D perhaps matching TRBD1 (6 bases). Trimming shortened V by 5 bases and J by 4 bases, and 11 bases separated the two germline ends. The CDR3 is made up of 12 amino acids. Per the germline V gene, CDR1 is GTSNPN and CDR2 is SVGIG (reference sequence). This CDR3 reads CAWLQGPTEAFF. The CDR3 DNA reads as TGTGCCTGGCTACAGGGACCCACTGAAGCTTTCTTT.

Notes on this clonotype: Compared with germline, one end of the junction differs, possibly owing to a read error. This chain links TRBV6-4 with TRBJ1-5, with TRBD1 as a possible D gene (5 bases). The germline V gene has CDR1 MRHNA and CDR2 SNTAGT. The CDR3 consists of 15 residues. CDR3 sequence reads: CASSVGVNSNQPLHF. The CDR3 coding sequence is TGTGCCAGCTCCGTAGGGGTCAATAGCAATCAGCCCCTGCATTTT.

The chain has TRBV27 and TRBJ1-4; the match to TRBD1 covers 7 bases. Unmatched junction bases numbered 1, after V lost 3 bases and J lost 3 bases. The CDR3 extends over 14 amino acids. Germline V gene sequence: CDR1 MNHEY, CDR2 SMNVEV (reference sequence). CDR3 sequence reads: CASSFQGANEKLFF. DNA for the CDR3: TGTGCCAGCAGTTTTCAGGGGGCTAATGAAAAACTGTTTTTT.

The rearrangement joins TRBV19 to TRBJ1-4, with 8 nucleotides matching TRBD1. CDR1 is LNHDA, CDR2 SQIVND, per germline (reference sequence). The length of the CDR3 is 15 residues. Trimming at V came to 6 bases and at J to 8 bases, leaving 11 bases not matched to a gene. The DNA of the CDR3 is TGTGCCAGTAGAGACCCGGGACAGGTTGGGGAAAAACTGTTTTTT. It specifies CASRDPGQVGEKLFF.

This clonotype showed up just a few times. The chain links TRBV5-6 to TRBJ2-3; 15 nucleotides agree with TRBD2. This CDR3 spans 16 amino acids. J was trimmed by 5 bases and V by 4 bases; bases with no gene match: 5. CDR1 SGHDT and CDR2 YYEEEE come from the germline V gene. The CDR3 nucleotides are TGTGCCAGCAGCGGACTAGCGGGGGGGCCATTAGATACGCAGTATTTT. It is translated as CASSGLAGGPLDTQYF.

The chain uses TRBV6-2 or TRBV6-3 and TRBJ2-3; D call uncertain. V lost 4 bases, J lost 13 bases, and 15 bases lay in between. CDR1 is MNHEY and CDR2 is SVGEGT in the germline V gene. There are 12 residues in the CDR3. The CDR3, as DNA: TGTGCCAGCAGTTCGGCCGGGTCCCGCGAGTATTTT. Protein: CASSSAGSREYF.

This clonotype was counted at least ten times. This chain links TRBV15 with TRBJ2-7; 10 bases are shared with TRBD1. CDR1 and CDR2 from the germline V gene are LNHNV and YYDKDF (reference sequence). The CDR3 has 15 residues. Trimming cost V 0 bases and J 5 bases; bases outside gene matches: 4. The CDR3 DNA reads TGTGCCACCAGCAGAGACCCAGGGACAGGGGACGAGCAGTACTTC. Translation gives CATSRDPGTGDEQYF. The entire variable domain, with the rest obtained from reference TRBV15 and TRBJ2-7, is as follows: DAMVIQNPRYQVTQFGKPVTLSCSQTLNHNVMYWYQQKSSQAPKLLFHYYDKDFNNEADTPDNFQSRRPNTSFCFLDIRSPGLGDTAMYLCATSRDPGTGDEQYFGPGTRLTVT.

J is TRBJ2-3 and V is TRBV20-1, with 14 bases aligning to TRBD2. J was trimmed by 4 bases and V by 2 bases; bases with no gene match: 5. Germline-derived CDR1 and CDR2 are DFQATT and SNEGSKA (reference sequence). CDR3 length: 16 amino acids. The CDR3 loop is CSARIGTSGGADTQYF. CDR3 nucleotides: TGCAGTGCTAGAATAGGGACTAGCGGGGGTGCAGATACGCAGTATTTT.

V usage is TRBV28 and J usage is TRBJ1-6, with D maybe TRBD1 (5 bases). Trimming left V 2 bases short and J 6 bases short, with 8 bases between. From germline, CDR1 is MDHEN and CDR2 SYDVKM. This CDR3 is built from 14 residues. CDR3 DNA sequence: TGTGCCAGCAGTTTACCTAGGGGTAATTCACCCCTCCACTTT. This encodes CASSLPRGNSPLHF.

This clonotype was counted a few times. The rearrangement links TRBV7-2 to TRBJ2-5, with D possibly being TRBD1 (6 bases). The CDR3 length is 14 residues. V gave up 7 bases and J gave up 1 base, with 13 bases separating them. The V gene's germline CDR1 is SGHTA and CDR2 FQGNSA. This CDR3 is CASTSTGFQETQYF. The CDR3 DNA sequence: TGTGCCAGCACCAGTACAGGGTTCCAAGAGACCCAGTACTTC.

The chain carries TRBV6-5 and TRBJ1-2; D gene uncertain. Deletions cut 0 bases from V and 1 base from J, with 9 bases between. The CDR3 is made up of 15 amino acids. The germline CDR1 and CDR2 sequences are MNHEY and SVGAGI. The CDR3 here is CASSYSNFGNYGYTF. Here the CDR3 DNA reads TGTGCCAGCAGTTACTCGAATTTCGGTAACTATGGCTACACCTTC.

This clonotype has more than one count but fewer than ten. CDR3 sequence (DNA): TGTGCCATCAGTAGGACAGGTTCCTACGAGCAGTACTTC. Residues: CAISRTGSYEQYF. The gene calls are TRBV10-3 and TRBJ2-7, with 7 bases that match TRBD1. The CDR3 covers 13 residues. CDR1 and CDR2 from the germline V gene are ENHRY and SYGVKD. With 5 bases clipped from V and 1 base from J, the junction kept 2 bases outside the gene matches.

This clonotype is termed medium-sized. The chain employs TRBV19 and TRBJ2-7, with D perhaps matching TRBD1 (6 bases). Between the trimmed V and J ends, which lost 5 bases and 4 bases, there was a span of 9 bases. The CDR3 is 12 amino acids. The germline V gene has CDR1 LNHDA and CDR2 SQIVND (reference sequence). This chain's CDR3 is CASSSTGYEQYF. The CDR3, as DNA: TGTGCCAGTAGTTCAACAGGGTACGAGCAGTACTTC.